The 4 T cell receptor beta chains in this list originate from one sample, sequenced in a study of T cells expressing NK-cell markers. TCRdb reprocessed the 5' RACE reads and keeps a single row for each CDR3 protein, giving no DNA. Its table records roughly 180,000 distinct CDR3 sequences. Sequencing was done on a sample of blood T cells: a sorted CD56 or NKG2C T cell subset, CD4+ or CD8+ T cells, or bulk PBMC T cells (not recorded which). Receptors were obtained from a woman aged 18-70 years in good health.

The V and J genes are TRBV11-1 and TRBJ2-7. The germline gives CDR1 SGHAT, CDR2 FQDESV (reference sequence). CDR3 length: 13 residues. The CDR3 spells CASSFGRTYEQYF. Full variable domain (outside the CDR3, taken from reference TRBV11-1 and TRBJ2-7): EAEVAQSPRYKITEKSQAVAFWCDPISGHATLYWYRQILGQGPELLVQFQDESVVDDSQLPKDRFSAERLKGVDSTLKIQPAELGDSAMYLCASSFGRTYEQYFGPGTRLTVT.

This sequence joins TRBV6-1 and TRBJ1-5; TCRdb calls TRBD1, which cannot be checked without DNA. CDR1 and CDR2 from the germline V gene are MNHNS and SASEGT. The CDR3 has 16 amino acids. The CDR3 is CASSEWGQGANQPQHF.

The gene calls are TRBV2 and TRBJ2-7; absent DNA, TCRdb's TRBD1 call cannot be checked. There are 14 residues in the CDR3. Germline loops: CDR1 SNHLY, CDR2 FYNNEI. CDR3 protein: CASSSQGGAYEQYF.

This chain links TRBV7-2 with TRBJ1-6; checking the TCRdb D call of TRBD1 is not possible without DNA. The CDR3 extends over 13 amino acids. CDR1 and CDR2 (germline): SGHTA, FQGNSA. The CDR3 is CASTLRAGSPLHF.